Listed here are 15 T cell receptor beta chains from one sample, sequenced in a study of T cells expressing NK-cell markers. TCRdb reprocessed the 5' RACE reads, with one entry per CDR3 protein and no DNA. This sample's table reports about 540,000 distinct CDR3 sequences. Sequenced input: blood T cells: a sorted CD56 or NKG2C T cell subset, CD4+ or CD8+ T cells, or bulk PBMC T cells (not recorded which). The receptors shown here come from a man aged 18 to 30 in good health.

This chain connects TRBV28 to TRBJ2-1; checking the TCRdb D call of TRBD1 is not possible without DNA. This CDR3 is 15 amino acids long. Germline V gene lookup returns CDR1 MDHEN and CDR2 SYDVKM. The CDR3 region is CAILAPGQTYNEQFF.

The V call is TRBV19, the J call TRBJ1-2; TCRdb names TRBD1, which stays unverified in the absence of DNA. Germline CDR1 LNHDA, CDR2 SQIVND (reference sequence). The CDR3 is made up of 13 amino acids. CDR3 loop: CASRVTGGAGYTF.

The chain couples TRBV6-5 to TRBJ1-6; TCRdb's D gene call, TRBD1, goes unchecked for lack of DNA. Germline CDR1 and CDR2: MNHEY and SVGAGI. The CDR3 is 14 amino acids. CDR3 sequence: CASSYRGLGSPLHF.

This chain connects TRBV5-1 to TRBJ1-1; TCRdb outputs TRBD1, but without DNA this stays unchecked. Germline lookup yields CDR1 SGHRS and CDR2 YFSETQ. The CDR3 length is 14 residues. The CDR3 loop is CASRLQGESTEAFF. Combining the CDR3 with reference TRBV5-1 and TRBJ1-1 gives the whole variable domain KAGVTQTPRYLIKTRGQQVTLSCSPISGHRSVSWYQQTPGQGLQFLFEYFSETQRNKGNFPGRFSGRQFSNSRSEMNVSTLELGDSALYLCASRLQGESTEAFFGQGTRLTVV.

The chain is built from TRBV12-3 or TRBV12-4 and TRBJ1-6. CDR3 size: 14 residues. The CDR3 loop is CASSLVGFSSPLHF.

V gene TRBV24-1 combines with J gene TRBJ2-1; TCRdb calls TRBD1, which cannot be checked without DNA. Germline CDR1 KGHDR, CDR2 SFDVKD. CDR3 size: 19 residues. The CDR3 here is CATSDVKRRDRVSYNEQFF.

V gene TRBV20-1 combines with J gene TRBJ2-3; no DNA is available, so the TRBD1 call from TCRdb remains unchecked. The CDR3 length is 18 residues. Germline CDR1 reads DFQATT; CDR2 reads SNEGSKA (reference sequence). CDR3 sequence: CSVEGQGDAGTSTDTQYF.

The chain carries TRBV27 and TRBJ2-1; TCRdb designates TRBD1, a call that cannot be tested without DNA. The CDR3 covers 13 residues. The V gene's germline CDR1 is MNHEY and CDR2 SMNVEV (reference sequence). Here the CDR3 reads CASTWGDRATQFF.

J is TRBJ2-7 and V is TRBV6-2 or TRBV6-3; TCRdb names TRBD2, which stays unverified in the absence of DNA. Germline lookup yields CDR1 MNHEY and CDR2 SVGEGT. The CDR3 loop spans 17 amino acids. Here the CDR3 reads CASRKGLRTSGRQEQYF.

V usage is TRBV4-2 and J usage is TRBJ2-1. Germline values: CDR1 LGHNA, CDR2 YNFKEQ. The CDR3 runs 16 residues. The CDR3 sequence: CASSQESGASYNEQFF.

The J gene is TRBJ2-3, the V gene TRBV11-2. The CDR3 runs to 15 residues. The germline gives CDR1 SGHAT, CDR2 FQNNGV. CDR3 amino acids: CASRPEMRYTDTQYF.

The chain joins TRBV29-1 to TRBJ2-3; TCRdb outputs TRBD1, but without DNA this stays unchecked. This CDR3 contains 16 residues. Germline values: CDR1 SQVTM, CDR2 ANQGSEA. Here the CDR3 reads CSVEDQGGEGTDTQYF.

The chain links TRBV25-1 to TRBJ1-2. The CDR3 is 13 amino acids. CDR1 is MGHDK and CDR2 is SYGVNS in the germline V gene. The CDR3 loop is CASSNVSGYGYTF.

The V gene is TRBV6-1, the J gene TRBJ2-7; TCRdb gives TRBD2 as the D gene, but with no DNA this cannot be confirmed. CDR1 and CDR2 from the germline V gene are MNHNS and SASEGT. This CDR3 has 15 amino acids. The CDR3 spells CASREVAGVGYEQYF.

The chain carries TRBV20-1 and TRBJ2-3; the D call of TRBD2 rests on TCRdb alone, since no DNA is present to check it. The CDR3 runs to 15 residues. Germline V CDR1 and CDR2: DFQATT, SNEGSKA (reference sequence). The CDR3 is CSAPREYGSTDTQYF.